This T cell receptor (beta chain) was captured by sequencing in a study of shared clonotypes between healthy human individuals (dated by TCRdb to 2019 to 2021). Broadly, across the study: A few men and two women, aged 18 to 49 years, made up the cohort. Each donor's leukapheresis produced roughly between about 0.9 and 9.5 billion PBMCs. Per donor, three plates each were used for CD4 naive and CD4 memory, two for CD8 naive, and one for CD8 memory. To increase sequencing depth and limit assay-specific biases, different laboratories used diverse techniques to prepare libraries and sequence TCR repertoires. To estimate repertoire size and how much clonotypes are shared between individuals, the study performed deep sequencing of blood TCR repertoires from a handful of healthy adults.

TCR CDR3 regions were amplified from genomic DNA by multiplex PCR using the deep immunoSEQ assay. Genomic DNA extracted from each cell subset was distributed evenly over all wells of several immunoSEQ 96-well plates, and each plate served as one replicate. Each replicate PCR for sorted subsets received about 220 ng genomic DNA, equal to tens of thousands of T cell genomes. The purified libraries were quantified using a Qubit 3.0 fluorometer, sized with a Bioanalyzer 2100, and then quantified again using the KAPA Library Quantification kit. Every immunoSEQ 96-well plate was sequenced on a separate single-read 150-cycle Illumina NextSeq 550 flow cell. In the authors' own workflow: The immunoSEQ output contained only junctional sequences without quality scores, so filtering could not match that applied to full-length reads. To assign V/J genes and CDR3, sequences were annotated using PyIR, a Python wrapper for IgBLAST v1.9, with IMGT germline references. Any read was removed if the V/J assignment was weak (E-value above 1e-6), the CDR3 was missing, or the read contained stop codons, out-of-frame junctions, or ambiguous translated residues. V3J clonotypes were defined by identical inferred V gene, J gene, and CDR3 amino acid sequence. To compute the percentage overlap between repertoires, the number of shared unique clonotypes was divided by the size of the smaller repertoire. Three approaches were used to assess repertoire richness: RTK rarefaction, the Chao1 estimator, and Recon v2.1 estimates of unobserved clonotypes. For all TCRbeta clonotypes obtained by the gDNA method from a few donors, generation probabilities were computed with OLGA. The immuneACCESS repertoire file appears here via TCRdb, limited to in-frame rearrangements. These files lack a portion of the clones; in checked studies, under half of the deficit traces to unresolved V genes, and the cause of the others is not known. The V and J calls and the clone size are those of that table, but D and trimming were determined from the DNA. In all, the sample holds over a million clones, and roughly 95% of those were seen once. Roughly 1.2% of the sample is in the top ten clones.

The donors were healthy, HIV-negative adults with no recently reported acute infections or vaccinations. Every donor was a Caucasian adult residing in Nashville, Tennessee, USA. CD4+ T cells were enriched by magnetic negative selection; naive cells were then positively selected on CD45RA, and the negative fraction formed the memory subset. Blood was obtained by leukapheresis, after which PBMCs were separated by Ficoll-Histopaque density gradient centrifugation and cryopreserved in liquid nitrogen vapor phase. Analytical flow cytometry was used to check the purity and quantity of each magnetically sorted T cell population. Genomic DNA was isolated from each sorted fraction and quantified by UV absorbance on a Nanodrop 2000c. To note about this clone: It has no known antigen specificity. No clone much larger than this one lies a single base away; base qualities are absent.

The CDR3, from cysteine to phenylalanine, totals 14 residues. The CDR3 DNA has 42 bases and is translated from base 1. V is cut by 4 bases and J by 5 bases, and the space between the germline ends is 11 bases. CDR1 and CDR2 were assigned from the germline V gene as SNHLY and FYNNEI. On the study overall, not on this receptor specifically: Sampling was restricted to blood, and TCR repertoires in tissue are likely to differ from TCR repertoires in blood. Clonotypes shared by all four sorted-subset donors showed higher generation probabilities than non-shared clonotypes. Because the study included only a small number of donors, the genetic and exposure-history diversity represented was limited. Approximately 4.8% of naive CD4, 3.5% of naive CD8, about 2.4% of memory CD4, and approximately 0.4% of memory CD8 clonotypes were shared across a few donors. Even with the large sequencing depth, rarefaction of the sorted-subset datasets indicated that sequencing was incomplete. Based on pairwise subsampling, the degree of clonotype sharing among donors was expected to be affected by sequencing depth. Naive subsets generally had larger estimated clonotype richness than memory subsets.

The receptor comes from a man aged 25-45 years in good health. The sequencing sample was made of naive CD4+ T cells sorted from blood. The cell subset or site label for this specimen denotes: CD45RA+ positively selected. This chain is built from TRBV2 and TRBJ1-4; TRBD1 is possibly the D segment (6 matching bases). The nucleotide sequence is given as TGTGCCAGCAGTGCCAGGGGCTCCAATGAAAAACTGTTTTTT. It translates as CASSARGSNEKLFF.